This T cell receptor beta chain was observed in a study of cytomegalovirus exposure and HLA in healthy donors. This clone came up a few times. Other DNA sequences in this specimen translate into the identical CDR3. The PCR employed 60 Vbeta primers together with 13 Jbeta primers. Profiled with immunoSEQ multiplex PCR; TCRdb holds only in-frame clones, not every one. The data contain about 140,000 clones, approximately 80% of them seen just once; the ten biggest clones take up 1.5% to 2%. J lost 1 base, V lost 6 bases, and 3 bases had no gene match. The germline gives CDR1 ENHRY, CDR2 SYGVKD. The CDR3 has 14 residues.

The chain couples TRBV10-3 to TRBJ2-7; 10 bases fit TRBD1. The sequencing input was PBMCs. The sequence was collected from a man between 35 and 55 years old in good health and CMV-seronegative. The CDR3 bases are TGTGCCATCAGCCGGGACAGGGGTTCCTACGAGCAGTACTTC. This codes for CAISRDRGSYEQYF.